One sample yielded the 2 T cell receptor beta chains listed below, sequenced in a study of identical twins listed by TCRdb under 2016. Library generation was performed with 5' RACE. The sequencer listed for this sample is Illumina HiSeq 2000. The raw public data were reprocessed by TCRdb itself: fastp quality trimming at Q25, MiXCR clonotype calling, in-frame beta chains only. Each entry is one CDR3 protein sequence, shown with its most common DNA and genes. This sample has under 400,000 distinct CDR3 sequences in its table, and roughly 9% of those were observed once. In total, the top ten clones hold approximately 9.3% of the sample. The sample comprised naive T cells sorted from blood. Sample cell subset or site, as interpreted from the label and publication: cells isolated with a human naive T-cell isolation kit. All receptors come from a woman aged 45-65 years in good health.

This clonotype was seen more than once but under ten times. This CDR3 reads CASSSIAVPNTGELFF. The CDR3 DNA is TGTGCCAGCAGCTCAATAGCGGTCCCGAACACCGGGGAGCTGTTTTTT. The chain links TRBV13 to TRBJ2-2; D might be TRBD2 (6 bases). V lost 4 bases and J 0 bases, leaving 12 bases between the germline ends. The CDR3 is made up of 16 amino acids. Germline V gene lookup returns CDR1 PRHDT and CDR2 FYEKMQ (reference sequence).

Only a few counts were recorded for this clonotype. The J gene is TRBJ2-7, the V gene TRBV20-1; 7 positions match TRBD2. The CDR3 consists of 15 residues. Germline CDR1 is DFQATT and CDR2 is SNEGSKA (reference sequence). Trimming removed 3 bases from V and 2 bases from J; junction bases left unmatched: 10. CDR3 residues: CSARPFAGGTYEQYF. CDR3 coding DNA: TGCAGTGCTAGGCCCTTCGCCGGGGGGACCTACGAGCAGTACTTC.